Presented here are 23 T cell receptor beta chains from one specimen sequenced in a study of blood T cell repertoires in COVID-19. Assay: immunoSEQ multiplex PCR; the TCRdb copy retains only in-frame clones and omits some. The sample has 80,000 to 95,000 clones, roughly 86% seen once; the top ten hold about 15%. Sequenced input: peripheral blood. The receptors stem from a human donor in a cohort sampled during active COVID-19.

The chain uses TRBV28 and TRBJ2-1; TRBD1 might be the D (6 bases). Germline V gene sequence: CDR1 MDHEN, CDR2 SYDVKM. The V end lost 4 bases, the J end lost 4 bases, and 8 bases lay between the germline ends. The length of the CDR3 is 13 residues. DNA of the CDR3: TGTGCCAGCAGTTGGACAGTTTACAATGAGCAGTTCTTC. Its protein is CASSWTVYNEQFF.

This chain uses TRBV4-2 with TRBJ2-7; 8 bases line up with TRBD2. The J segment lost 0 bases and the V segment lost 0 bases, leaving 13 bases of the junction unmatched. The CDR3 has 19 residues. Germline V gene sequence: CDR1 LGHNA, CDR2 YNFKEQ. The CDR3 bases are TGTGCCAGCAGCCAAGATGAAGGTAGCGGGGCGATTAGCTCCTACGAGCAGTACTTC. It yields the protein CASSQDEGSGAISSYEQYF.

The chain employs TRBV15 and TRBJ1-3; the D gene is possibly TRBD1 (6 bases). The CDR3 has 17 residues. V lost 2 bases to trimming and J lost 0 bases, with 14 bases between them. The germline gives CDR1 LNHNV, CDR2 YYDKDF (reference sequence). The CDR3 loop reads CATSRSQGLHSGNTIYF. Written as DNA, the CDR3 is TGTGCCACCAGCAGATCCCAGGGGCTCCACTCTGGAAACACCATATATTTT.

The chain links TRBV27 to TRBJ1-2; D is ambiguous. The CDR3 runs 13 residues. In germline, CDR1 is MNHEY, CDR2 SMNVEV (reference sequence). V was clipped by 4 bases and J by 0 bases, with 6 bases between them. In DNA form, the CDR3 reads TGTGCCAGCAGTTACGCGGCTAACTATGGCTACACCTTC. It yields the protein CASSYAANYGYTF.

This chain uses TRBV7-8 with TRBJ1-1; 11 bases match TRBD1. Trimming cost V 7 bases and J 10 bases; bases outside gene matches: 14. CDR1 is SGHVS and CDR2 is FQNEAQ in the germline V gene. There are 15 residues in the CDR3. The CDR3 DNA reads TGTGCCAGCACAAGAAGAGGACAGGGGGCTGTCGTAGCTTTCTTT. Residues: CASTRRGQGAVVAFF.

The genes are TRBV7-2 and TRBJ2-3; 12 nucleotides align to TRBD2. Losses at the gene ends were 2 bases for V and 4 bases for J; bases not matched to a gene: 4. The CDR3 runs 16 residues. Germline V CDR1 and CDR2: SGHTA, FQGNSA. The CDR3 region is CASSLRTSGASDTQYF. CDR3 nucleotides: TGTGCCAGCAGCTTAAGGACTAGCGGGGCCTCAGATACGCAGTATTTT.

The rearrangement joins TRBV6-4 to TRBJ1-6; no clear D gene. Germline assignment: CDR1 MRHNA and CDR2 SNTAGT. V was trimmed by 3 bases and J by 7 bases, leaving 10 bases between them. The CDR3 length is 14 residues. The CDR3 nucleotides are TGTGCCAGCAGTGAATGGACGGGGAATTCACCCCTCCACTTT. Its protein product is CASSEWTGNSPLHF.

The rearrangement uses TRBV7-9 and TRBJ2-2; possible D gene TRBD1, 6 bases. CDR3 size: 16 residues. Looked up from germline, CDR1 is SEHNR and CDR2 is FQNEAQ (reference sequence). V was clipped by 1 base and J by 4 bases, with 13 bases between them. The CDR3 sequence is CASSLDRVERTGELFF. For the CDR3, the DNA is TGTGCCAGCAGCTTAGACAGGGTTGAGCGCACCGGGGAGCTGTTTTTT.

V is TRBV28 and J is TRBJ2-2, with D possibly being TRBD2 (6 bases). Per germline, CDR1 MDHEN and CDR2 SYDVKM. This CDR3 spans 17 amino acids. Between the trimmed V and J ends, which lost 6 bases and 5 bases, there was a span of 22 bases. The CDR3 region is CASRPGGITRGTGELFF. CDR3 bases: TGTGCCAGCAGGCCCGGGGGAATAACCCGGGGGACCGGGGAGCTGTTTTTT.

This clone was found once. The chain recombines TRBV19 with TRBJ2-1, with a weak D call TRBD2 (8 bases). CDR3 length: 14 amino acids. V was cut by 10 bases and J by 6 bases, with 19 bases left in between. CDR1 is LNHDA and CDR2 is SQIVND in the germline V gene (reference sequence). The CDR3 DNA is TGTGCCACAGGGGGACTAGTAGGTTCCAATGAGCAGTTCTTC. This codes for CATGGLVGSNEQFF.

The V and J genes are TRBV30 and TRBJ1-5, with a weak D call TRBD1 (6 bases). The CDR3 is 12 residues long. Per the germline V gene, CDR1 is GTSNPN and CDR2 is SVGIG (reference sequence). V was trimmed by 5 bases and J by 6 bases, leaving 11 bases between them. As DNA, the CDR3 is TGTGCCTGGGGGGGGCAAACTCAGCCCCAGCATTTT. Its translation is CAWGGQTQPQHF.

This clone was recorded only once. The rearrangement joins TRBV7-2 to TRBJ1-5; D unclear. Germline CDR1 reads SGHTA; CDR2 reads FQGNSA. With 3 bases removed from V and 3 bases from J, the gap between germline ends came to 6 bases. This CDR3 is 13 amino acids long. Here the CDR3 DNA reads TGTGCCAGCAGCTTGGGCATCAATCAGCCCCAGCATTTT. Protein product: CASSLGINQPQHF.

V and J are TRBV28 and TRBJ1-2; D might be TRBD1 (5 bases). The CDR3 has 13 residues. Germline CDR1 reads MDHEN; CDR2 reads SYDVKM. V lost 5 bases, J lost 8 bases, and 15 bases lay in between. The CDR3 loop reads CASSTDRRRGYTF. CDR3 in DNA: TGTGCCAGCAGTACCGACAGACGCAGGGGCTACACCTTC.

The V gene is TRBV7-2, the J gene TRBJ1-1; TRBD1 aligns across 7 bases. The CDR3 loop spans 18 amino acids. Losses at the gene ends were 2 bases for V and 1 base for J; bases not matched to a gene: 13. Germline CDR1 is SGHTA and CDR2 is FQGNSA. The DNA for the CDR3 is TGTGCCAGCAGCTTAAGGCCGGGGTCAGGGGGAAAGAACACTGAAGCTTTCTTT. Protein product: CASSLRPGSGGKNTEAFF.

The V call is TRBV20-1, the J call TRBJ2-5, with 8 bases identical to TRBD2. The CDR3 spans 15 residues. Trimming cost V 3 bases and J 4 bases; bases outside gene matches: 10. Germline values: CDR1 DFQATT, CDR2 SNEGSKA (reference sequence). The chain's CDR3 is CSASGVGGGIETQYF. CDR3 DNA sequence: TGCAGTGCTAGTGGGGTAGGCGGGGGGATAGAGACCCAGTACTTC.

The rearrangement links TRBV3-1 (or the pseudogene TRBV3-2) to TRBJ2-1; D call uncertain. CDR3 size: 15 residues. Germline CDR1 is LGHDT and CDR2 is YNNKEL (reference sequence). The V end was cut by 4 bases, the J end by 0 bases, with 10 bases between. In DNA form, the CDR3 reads TGTGCCAGCAGCCCGTCAGGAAGCTCCTACAATGAGCAGTTCTTC. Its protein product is CASSPSGSSYNEQFF.

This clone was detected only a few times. The CDR3 loop reads CASSQGLGGVVYEQYF. CDR3 DNA: TGTGCCAGCAGCCAAGGGCTCGGAGGGGTGGTCTACGAGCAGTACTTC. This chain links TRBV3-1 (or the pseudogene TRBV3-2) with TRBJ2-7, with D maybe TRBD2 (6 bases). The CDR3 length is 16 residues. Germline CDR1 LGHDT, CDR2 YNNKEL (reference sequence). Trimming stripped 1 base from V and 3 bases from J, with 16 bases between.

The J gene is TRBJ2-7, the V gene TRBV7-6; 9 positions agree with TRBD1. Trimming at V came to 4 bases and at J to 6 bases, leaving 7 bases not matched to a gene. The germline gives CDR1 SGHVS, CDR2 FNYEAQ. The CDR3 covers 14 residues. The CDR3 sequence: CASSSGQGSVEQYF. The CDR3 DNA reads TGTGCCAGCAGCTCAGGACAGGGGTCGGTCGAGCAGTACTTC.

The CDR3, as DNA: TGCGCCAGCAGCACGACAGGGACGCACACAGATACGCAGTATTTT. Amino acid sequence: CASSTTGTHTDTQYF. The chain recombines TRBV5-1 with TRBJ2-3, with 7 bases lining up with TRBD1. Germline V lookup: CDR1 SGHRS, CDR2 YFSETQ. J was trimmed by 2 bases and V by 4 bases; bases with no gene match: 7. The CDR3 has 15 amino acids.

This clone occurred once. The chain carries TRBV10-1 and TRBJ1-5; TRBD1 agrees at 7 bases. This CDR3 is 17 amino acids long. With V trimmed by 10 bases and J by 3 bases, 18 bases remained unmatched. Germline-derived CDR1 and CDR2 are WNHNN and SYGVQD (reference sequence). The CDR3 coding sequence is TGCGCCACCGACCCAGCGACGGGACAGCGTGACAATCAGCCCCAGCATTTT. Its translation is CATDPATGQRDNQPQHF.

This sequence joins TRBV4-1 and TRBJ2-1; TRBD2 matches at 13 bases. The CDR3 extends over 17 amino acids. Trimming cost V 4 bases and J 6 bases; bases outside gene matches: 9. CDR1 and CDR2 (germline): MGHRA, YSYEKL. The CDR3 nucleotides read TGCGCCAGCAGCCTTACTAGCGGGGGGGCTCAGTCCAATGAGCAGTTCTTC. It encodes CASSLTSGGAQSNEQFF.

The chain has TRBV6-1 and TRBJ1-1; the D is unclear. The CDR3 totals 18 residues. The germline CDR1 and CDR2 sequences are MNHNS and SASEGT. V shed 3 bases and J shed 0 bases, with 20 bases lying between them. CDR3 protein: CASSDLKGGLTMNTEAFF. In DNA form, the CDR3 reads TGTGCCAGCAGTGATTTGAAGGGCGGACTAACCATGAACACTGAAGCTTTCTTT.

Here the CDR3 reads CASSRHPRDRVYGELFF. Written as DNA, the CDR3 is TGTGCCAGCAGCCGCCACCCCCGAGACAGGGTATACGGGGAGCTGTTTTTT. This sequence joins TRBV7-2 and TRBJ2-2, with TRBD1 matching 7 bases. This CDR3 has 17 residues. The junction had 16 bases not matched to a gene; V was cut back by 5 bases and J by 7 bases. The germline V gene has CDR1 SGHTA and CDR2 FQGNSA.